These 9 T cell receptor beta chains came from one sample sequenced in a study of blood T cells in healthy people across ages (dated by TCRdb to 2014 to 2015). Preparation of the library involved 5' RACE. Sequencer: Illumina HiSeq 2500. A second PCR of about 6 to 12 cycles was run with a J-beta primer mix and a sample-barcoded 5' primer. The public reads were reanalyzed by TCRdb: fastp trimming at Q25, MiXCR alignment, in-frame beta chains only. Each CDR3 protein appears once, grouped with its most common genes and DNA. The sample table shows 1,100,000 or so distinct CDR3 sequences, and 45% are seen once. The top ten clonotypes cover about 20% of the sample. Source material: blood. The receptors here all came from a woman aged 55 to 70 in good health.

The sample holds a few counts of this clonotype. The chain couples TRBV6-6 to TRBJ2-3, with TRBD2 as a possible D gene (6 bases). The CDR3 loop spans 16 amino acids. V dropped 1 base and J dropped 6 bases, with 17 bases sitting between them. CDR1 and CDR2 from the germline V gene are MNHNY and SVGAGI (reference sequence). CDR3 DNA: TGTGCCAGCAGTTACTACCTGGGCGGGGAAAAGGATACGCAGTATTTT. Translated, it gives CASSYYLGGEKDTQYF.

In this sample, this clonotype turned up a few times. V is TRBV20-1 and J is TRBJ2-4; 9 nucleotides agree with TRBD1. The CDR3 contains 12 residues. Germline V gene lookup returns CDR1 DFQATT and CDR2 SNEGSKA (reference sequence). Trimming took 3 bases from V and 7 from J; bases not matched to a gene: 1. The CDR3 spells CSASGQGNIQYF. In nucleotides, the CDR3 is TGCAGTGCTAGTGGACAGGGGAACATTCAGTACTTC.

This clonotype came up a few times. The rearrangement joins TRBV7-2 to TRBJ2-5; D perhaps matches TRBD2 (5 bases). V gave up 7 bases and J gave up 6 bases, with 15 bases separating them. Germline CDR1 is SGHTA and CDR2 is FQGNSA. The CDR3 is 13 residues long. CDR3 sequence: CASTPLRVQTQYF. CDR3 in DNA: TGTGCCAGCACCCCGTTGAGGGTTCAGACCCAGTACTTC.

This clonotype showed up just a few times. The chain carries TRBV12-3 or TRBV12-4 and TRBJ2-7; 8 bases match TRBD2. The length of the CDR3 is 14 residues. J gave up 7 bases and V 4 bases, and 9 bases lay outside the gene matches. CDR3 nucleotide sequence: TGTGCCAGCAGTTCTTTAGCGGGAATGGGGGAGCAGTACTTC. The encoded protein is CASSSLAGMGEQYF.

This chain connects TRBV28 to TRBJ2-7, with 9 bases identical to TRBD2. The V gene end was trimmed by 5 bases and the J gene end by 1 base; junction bases not matched to a gene: 12. CDR3 length equals 17 residues. Germline assignment: CDR1 MDHEN and CDR2 SYDVKM. The CDR3 loop is CASSAPSGLARSYEQYF. CDR3 nucleotide sequence: TGTGCCAGCAGTGCCCCCAGTGGACTAGCGAGATCCTACGAGCAGTACTTC.

The chain couples TRBV7-8 to TRBJ2-7, with 10 bases identical to TRBD1. V shed 4 bases and J 4 bases; nucleotides not matched to a gene: 4. Looked up from germline, CDR1 is SGHVS and CDR2 is FQNEAQ. There are 14 residues in the CDR3. The CDR3 loop is CASSYADRGYEQYF. The CDR3, as DNA: TGTGCCAGCAGCTACGCGGACAGGGGGTACGAGCAGTACTTC.

V is TRBV5-5 and J is TRBJ2-7, with D unclear. CDR1 is SGHKS and CDR2 is YYEKEE in the germline V gene (reference sequence). The CDR3 is 15 amino acids. The V end lost 6 bases, the J end lost 1 base, and 17 bases lay between the germline ends. The CDR3 loop reads CASISHGISSYEQYF. Here the CDR3 DNA reads TGTGCCAGCATTTCACACGGAATCTCGTCCTACGAGCAGTACTTC. Full variable domain (rest looked up from reference TRBV5-5 and TRBJ2-7): DAGVTQSPTHLIKTRGQQVTLRCSPISGHKSVSWYQQVLGQGPQFIFQYYEKEERGRGNFPDRFSARQFPNYSSELNVNALLLGDSALYLCASISHGISSYEQYFGPGTRLTVT.

This chain uses TRBV5-6 with TRBJ2-4; perhaps D is TRBD1 or TRBD2 (5 bases each). Germline V gene lookup returns CDR1 SGHDT and CDR2 YYEEEE. V gave up 0 bases and J gave up 8 bases, with 15 bases separating them. This CDR3 has 15 amino acids. CDR3 protein: CASSLAVRDLYIQYF. In DNA, the CDR3 is TGTGCCAGCAGCTTGGCCGTCCGGGACCTATACATTCAGTACTTC.

The chain couples TRBV2 to TRBJ2-5; no reliable D call. The J call is uncertain, as TRBJ2-7 better fits the DNA end. Germline CDR1 and CDR2: SNHLY and FYNNEI. The CDR3 runs 12 residues. CDR3 protein: CASSERDLEQYF. The CDR3 coding sequence is TGTGCCAGCAGTGAAAGAGATCTCGAGCAGTACTTC.